What follows are 15 T cell receptor beta chains derived from one specimen sequenced in a study of blood T cell repertoires in COVID-19 (dated by TCRdb to about 2020). Library generation was performed with the immunoSEQ multiplex PCR assay. The clones in this table, taken by TCRdb from immuneACCESS, are in-frame only. Not every clone is retained; where verified, under half of the shortfall comes from an unresolved V gene, and the cause of the rest is unknown. This sample has roughly 120,000 clones in its table, and approximately 79% of those were observed once. Of the sample, roughly 2.7% falls within the top ten clones. Sequenced: peripheral blood. These receptors came from a man aged 45 to 65 with acute or convalescent COVID-19.

V and J are TRBV6-4 and TRBJ1-2, with D tentatively TRBD1 (5 bases). This CDR3 comprises 12 residues. With 2 bases removed from V and 4 bases from J, the gap between germline ends came to 5 bases. The germline V gene has CDR1 MRHNA and CDR2 SNTAGT. For the CDR3, the DNA is TGTGCCAGCAGTGACCAGGGCTATGGCTACACCTTC. It is translated as CASSDQGYGYTF.

The chain's CDR3 is CASSFPPQSYSGNTIYF. DNA for the CDR3: TGTGCCAGCAGTTTTCCCCCTCAATCCTACTCTGGAAACACCATATATTTT. The chain links TRBV28 to TRBJ1-3; D is undetermined. Germline lookup yields CDR1 MDHEN and CDR2 SYDVKM. CDR3 length equals 17 residues. V was shortened by 3 bases and J by 0 bases, with 15 bases between the two germline ends.

This sequence joins TRBV30 and TRBJ2-7; possible D gene TRBD2, 6 bases. Germline loops: CDR1 GTSNPN, CDR2 SVGIG (reference sequence). Deletions cut 5 bases from V and 2 bases from J, with 7 bases between. There are 11 residues in the CDR3. The CDR3 here is CAWASAYEQYF. DNA for the CDR3: TGTGCCTGGGCTAGCGCCTACGAGCAGTACTTC. Full variable domain (remainder filled in from reference TRBV30 and TRBJ2-7): SQTIHQWPATLVQPVGSPLSLECTVEGTSNPNLYWYRQAAGRGLQLLFYSVGIGQISSEVPQNLSASRPQDRQFILSSKKLLLSDSGFYLCAWASAYEQYFGPGTRLTVT.

This clone turned up a few times. The DNA of the CDR3 is TGTGCCAGCAGTCAGAGACAGGGTGAGACCTACGAGCAGTACTTC. Residues: CASSQRQGETYEQYF. The chain couples TRBV25-1 to TRBJ2-7; TRBD1 matches at 7 bases. V lost 5 bases and J lost 2; bases outside the gene matches: 9. There are 15 residues in the CDR3. Per germline, CDR1 MGHDK and CDR2 SYGVNS.

This chain connects TRBV6-4 to TRBJ2-1; 10 bases line up with TRBD1. V lost 6 bases to trimming and J lost 6 bases; unmatched junction nucleotides: 11. This CDR3 is 16 amino acids long. Germline lookup yields CDR1 MRHNA and CDR2 SNTAGT. In nucleotides, the CDR3 is TGTGCCAGCAGAGACAGGACAGGGGGTATTGGCAATGAGCAGTTCTTC. Protein: CASRDRTGGIGNEQFF.

The chain is built from TRBV29-1 and TRBJ1-2, with D unresolved. This CDR3 is 12 amino acids long. Germline V CDR1 and CDR2: SQVTM, ANQGSEA. Trimming pared 4 bases from V and 2 bases from J, leaving 8 bases between. The DNA for the CDR3 is TGCAGCGTTGTAGGAGGGAACTATGGCTACACCTTC. Translation gives CSVVGGNYGYTF.

This clone was counted once. The rearrangement links TRBV7-8 to TRBJ1-1, with TRBD1 matching over 8 bases. Per the germline V gene, CDR1 is SGHVS and CDR2 is FQNEAQ. V lost 0 bases, J lost 4 bases, and 10 bases stayed unmatched. The CDR3 is 17 residues long. The CDR3 DNA is TGTGCCAGCAGCTTAGCGGGGATGACAGGGGCTGGCACTGAAGCTTTCTTT. Protein product: CASSLAGMTGAGTEAFF.

The chain uses TRBV28 and TRBJ2-5; 8 bases agree with TRBD2. V lost 2 bases, J lost 1 base, and 9 bases stayed unmatched. This CDR3 is built from 17 residues. The V gene's germline CDR1 is MDHEN and CDR2 SYDVKM. The chain's CDR3 is CASSLSMVAGIQETQYF. In nucleotides, the CDR3 is TGTGCCAGCAGTTTAAGTATGGTAGCGGGGATCCAAGAGACCCAGTACTTC.

The chain uses TRBV7-6 and TRBJ1-2; 9 nucleotides agree with TRBD1. CDR1 SGHVS and CDR2 FNYEAQ come from the germline V gene. CDR3 length equals 17 residues. The J segment lost 4 bases and the V segment lost 6 bases, leaving 15 bases of the junction unmatched. The CDR3 sequence: CASSPTGTGMTAYGYTF. CDR3 bases: TGTGCCAGCAGTCCCACCGGGACAGGGATGACTGCCTATGGCTACACCTTC.

The chain has TRBV7-3 and TRBJ2-7; 8 nucleotides align to TRBD2. CDR1 and CDR2 from the germline V gene are SGHTA and FQGTGA. This CDR3 is built from 15 residues. The ends lost 3 bases at V and 0 bases at J; junction bases unmatched: 4. The CDR3 coding sequence is TGTGCCAGCAGCTTGACGGGAGGGGGCTCCTACGAGCAGTACTTC. It translates to CASSLTGGGSYEQYF.

This chain connects TRBV18 to TRBJ2-1; maybe TRBD1 (5 bases). Germline V CDR1 and CDR2: KGHSH, LQKENI. Trimming removed 3 bases from V and 7 bases from J, with 16 bases in between. The CDR3 runs to 15 residues. The CDR3 DNA reads TGTGCCAGCTCACCGAGGCAGGGAAGTGGAAATGAGCAGTTCTTC. This codes for CASSPRQGSGNEQFF.

This chain connects TRBV28 to TRBJ2-3; no firm D call. This CDR3 spans 11 amino acids. Germline loops: CDR1 MDHEN, CDR2 SYDVKM. Deletions cut 8 bases from V and 6 bases from J, with 9 bases between. The DNA of the CDR3 is TGTGCCAGCGGTTCCCGGGATACGCAGTATTTT. Translating gives CASGSRDTQYF.

The chain uses TRBV19 and TRBJ1-1; 10 positions match TRBD1. The J segment lost 4 bases and the V segment lost 3 bases, leaving 5 bases of the junction unmatched. CDR3 length: 15 residues. From germline, CDR1 is LNHDA and CDR2 SQIVND (reference sequence). The DNA of the CDR3 is TGTGCCAGTAGTATCGACAGGGGGCAGGCCACTGAAGCTTTCTTT. Amino acids: CASSIDRGQATEAFF.

The CDR3 here is CASSVGTGKGYNEQFF. Written as DNA, the CDR3 is TGTGCCAGCAGCGTTGGGACAGGGAAAGGCTACAATGAGCAGTTCTTC. V usage is TRBV9 and J usage is TRBJ2-1; 9 bases match TRBD1. With V trimmed by 2 bases and J by 3 bases, 6 bases remained unmatched. There are 16 residues in the CDR3. Germline values: CDR1 SGDLS, CDR2 YYNGEE.

This sequence joins TRBV10-2 and TRBJ2-5; the match to TRBD2 covers 10 bases. CDR3 length: 16 residues. Per germline, CDR1 WSHSY and CDR2 SAAADI. V gave up 4 bases and J gave up 1 base; unmatched junction bases: 6. CDR3: CASSASGTSVQETQYF. The CDR3 bases are TGCGCCAGCAGTGCATCCGGGACTAGCGTCCAAGAGACCCAGTACTTC.